This entry describes one T cell receptor (beta chain). The authors' processing: The assay estimated nucleated cells by amplifying reference gene primers. Using immunoSEQ multiplex PCR, the repertoire was profiled, and TCRdb retains in-frame clones only, with some absent. V and J calls and clone size are copied from that table; D and trimming were computed from the DNA. The sample yields some 65,000 clones, approximately 83% seen once. The source of the sample is a study of blood T cell repertoires in COVID-19. The overall study: Samples taken during acute and convalescent COVID-19 were collected in the United States, Italy and Spain.

The CDR3 spans 13 residues. The germline V and J ends were trimmed by 3 bases and 8 bases, with 16 bases remaining between them. Germline CDR1 SQVTM, CDR2 ANQGSEA. Seattle enrolled patients during active infection and tracked them longitudinally. This chain links TRBV29-1 with TRBJ1-2; TRBD1 might be the D (6 bases). The specimen sequenced was peripheral blood. The TCR was taken from a man in his forties with COVID-19, enrolled during active disease. CDR3 residues: CSVDRGAGGGYTF. For the CDR3, the DNA is TGCAGCGTTGATCGGGGGGCCGGGGGAGGCTACACCTTC.